This TCR beta chain was captured by sequencing in a study of T cells after yellow fever vaccination. About the study: Markers CD3, CD45RA, CCR7 and CD95 served to sort the EM, EMRA, CM and Tscm memory subsets.

The CDR3 contains 14 residues. Germline V lookup: CDR1 DFQATT, CDR2 SNEGSKA (reference sequence). V was trimmed by 1 base and J by 7 bases, leaving 14 bases between them. TCRdb analysed the 5' RACE reads with MiXCR anew, one entry per CDR3 protein. The sample carries over 20,000 distinct CDR3 sequences, about 5.5% recorded once. General study results and limits: In sorted memory subsets at day 0, almost all vaccine-responding clonotypes were below detection. Although the secondary response was weaker, it peaked faster, at day 5 versus 15. Relatively few clonotypes were ones that appeared in both CD4 and CD8 compartments.

This clonotype was detected many times. The chain recombines TRBV20-1 with TRBJ2-1; no reliable D call. Sequences were derived from PBMCs, either bulk or a sorted T-cell subset (CD4+, CD8+, memory, or dextramer-sorted; not recorded which), sampled 15 days after the yellow fever booster vaccination. The receptor comes from a man aged 30 to 45 who received the YFV17D yellow fever vaccine. The CDR3 spells CSARGGEQTNEQFF. For the CDR3, the DNA is TGCAGTGCTAGAGGCGGTGAACAGACGAATGAGCAGTTCTTC.